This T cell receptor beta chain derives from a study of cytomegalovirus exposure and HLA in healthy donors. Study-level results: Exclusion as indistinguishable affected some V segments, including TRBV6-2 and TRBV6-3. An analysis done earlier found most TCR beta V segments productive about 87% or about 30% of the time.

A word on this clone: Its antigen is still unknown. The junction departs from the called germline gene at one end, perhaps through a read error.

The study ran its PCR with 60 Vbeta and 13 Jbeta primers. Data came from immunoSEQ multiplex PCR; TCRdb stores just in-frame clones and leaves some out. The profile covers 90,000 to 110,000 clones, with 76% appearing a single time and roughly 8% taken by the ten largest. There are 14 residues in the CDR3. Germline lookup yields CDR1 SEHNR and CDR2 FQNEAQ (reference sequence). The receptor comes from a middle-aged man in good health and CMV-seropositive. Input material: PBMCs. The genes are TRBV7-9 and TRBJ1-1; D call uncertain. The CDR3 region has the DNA TGTTCCAGCAGCTTCGCGGAGGGAAGCACTGAAGCTTTCTTT. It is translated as CSSSFAEGSTEAFF.